Below are 14 T cell receptor beta chains sequenced from a single sample in a study of blood T cell repertoires in COVID-19. The repertoire was sequenced with immunoSEQ multiplex PCR; TCRdb's copy has only in-frame clones and lacks some. The table records 150,000 or so clones, roughly nine tenths of them present only once. The sample comprised PBMCs or T cells enriched from blood (not recorded which). These receptors all stem from a woman between 45 and 65 years old who had recovered from COVID-19.

The chain has TRBV19 and TRBJ1-1; 9 bases line up with TRBD1. The CDR3 contains 16 residues. The junction had 9 bases not matched to a gene; V was cut back by 7 bases and J by 0 bases. Germline CDR1 LNHDA, CDR2 SQIVND (reference sequence). The DNA of the CDR3 is TGTGCCAGTATGGGACAGGGCGTAGGAATGAACACTGAAGCTTTCTTT. It yields the protein CASMGQGVGMNTEAFF.

The table lists this clone with a count of one. The gene calls are TRBV5-1 and TRBJ2-7; D is perhaps TRBD1 (6 bases). V was clipped by 4 bases and J by 3 bases, with 8 bases between them. CDR1 and CDR2 (germline): SGHRS, YFSETQ. The CDR3 runs 12 residues. The CDR3 loop reads CASSPDSYEQYF. The CDR3 nucleotides read TGCGCCAGCAGCCCGGACAGCTACGAGCAGTACTTC. Based on the CDR3 plus reference TRBV5-1 and TRBJ2-7, the full variable domain is KAGVTQTPRYLIKTRGQQVTLSCSPISGHRSVSWYQQTPGQGLQFLFEYFSETQRNKGNFPGRFSGRQFSNSRSEMNVSTLELGDSALYLCASSPDSYEQYFGPGTRLTVT.

This chain joins TRBV3-1 (or the pseudogene TRBV3-2) and TRBJ1-1, with D perhaps TRBD1 (5 bases). V lost 4 bases, J lost 5 bases, and 11 bases lay in between. The CDR3 contains 13 residues. Germline CDR1 reads LGHDT; CDR2 reads YNNKEL (reference sequence). The CDR3 coding sequence is TGTGCCAGCAGCCTGGGTCCAGGGACTGAAGCTTTCTTT. It encodes CASSLGPGTEAFF.

The V gene is TRBV19, the J gene TRBJ1-2, with TRBD1 matching over 8 bases. Trimming cost V 5 bases and J 4 bases; bases outside gene matches: 6. Looked up from germline, CDR1 is LNHDA and CDR2 is SQIVND (reference sequence). The CDR3 has 14 residues. The CDR3 DNA is TGTGCCAGTAGTCCGGGACAGGCCCTCTATGGCTACACCTTC. Protein: CASSPGQALYGYTF.

The V gene is TRBV29-1, the J gene TRBJ2-7, with 11 bases lining up with TRBD2. Trimming took 6 bases from V and 1 from J; bases not matched to a gene: 14. Germline V lookup: CDR1 SQVTM, CDR2 ANQGSEA. The CDR3 runs to 17 residues. DNA of the CDR3: TGCAGCGTGGGGGGGGGACTAGCGGCAGAACGGTCCTACGAGCAGTACTTC. This sequence encodes CSVGGGLAAERSYEQYF.

The rearrangement joins TRBV27 to TRBJ2-3; 7 nucleotides agree with TRBD1. The CDR3 is 12 residues long. Per germline, CDR1 MNHEY and CDR2 SMNVEV (reference sequence). Unmatched junction bases numbered 2, after V lost 5 bases and J lost 6 bases. CDR3 sequence: CASSRGQDTQYF. The CDR3 region has the DNA TGTGCCAGCAGTAGGGGACAGGATACGCAGTATTTT.

In its sample, this clone was seen a few times. The CDR3 coding sequence is TGTGCCAGCAGCTCTGGGACAGGGGGCTACGAGCAGTACTTC. Protein product: CASSSGTGGYEQYF. This chain connects TRBV7-2 to TRBJ2-7; TRBD1 matches at 11 bases. This CDR3 region has 14 residues. V shed 4 bases, J shed 3 bases, and the junction held 2 bases outside the gene matches. Germline V gives CDR1 SGHTA, CDR2 FQGNSA.

The chain employs TRBV6-5 and TRBJ2-2; 8 nucleotides line up with TRBD1. V was pared by 6 bases and J by 8 bases, with 11 bases of the junction left unmatched. The CDR3 has 15 residues. Germline-derived CDR1 and CDR2 are MNHEY and SVGAGI. This CDR3 is CASRLPGGRAGELFF. DNA of the CDR3: TGTGCCAGCAGACTGCCAGGGGGCCGGGCTGGGGAGCTGTTTTTT.

The rearrangement links TRBV2 to TRBJ1-3; a possible D gene is TRBD1 (6 bases). The CDR3 contains 16 residues. Germline lookup yields CDR1 SNHLY and CDR2 FYNNEI. Trimming stripped 3 bases from V and 7 bases from J, with 19 bases between. The CDR3 reads CASSDPGRGTLNTIYF. The DNA for the CDR3 is TGTGCCAGCAGTGACCCCGGCAGGGGAACGTTGAACACCATATATTTT.

V and J are TRBV7-3 and TRBJ2-3; 8 nucleotides align to TRBD2. Germline loops: CDR1 SGHTA, CDR2 FQGTGA. Germline trimming cut 7 bases from V and 0 bases from J; bases unmatched to any gene: 3. The CDR3 runs 14 residues. The CDR3 nucleotides are TGTGCCAGCAAGCCTAGCGGGAGCACAGATACGCAGTATTTT. It yields the protein CASKPSGSTDTQYF.

This chain connects TRBV19 to TRBJ2-5; D is uncertain. The germline CDR1 and CDR2 sequences are LNHDA and SQIVND (reference sequence). The CDR3 sequence is 14 residues long. The germline V and J ends were trimmed by 0 bases and 5 bases, with 10 bases remaining between them. CDR3 region: CASSIDRRLETQYF. CDR3 nucleotides: TGTGCCAGTAGTATAGATCGCAGGTTGGAGACCCAGTACTTC.

This sequence joins TRBV7-9 and TRBJ2-1; 8 nucleotides line up with TRBD2. This CDR3 region has 14 residues. Germline V gene sequence: CDR1 SEHNR, CDR2 FQNEAQ (reference sequence). The trim removed 4 bases at V and 7 bases at J, leaving 6 bases unmatched. The CDR3 spells CASSSSGRRNEQFF. In nucleotides, the CDR3 is TGTGCCAGCAGCTCCAGCGGGAGACGTAATGAGCAGTTCTTC.

This clone has just a few counts. This sequence joins TRBV11-3 and TRBJ2-7, with a weak D call TRBD2 (5 bases). V lost 5 bases to trimming and J lost 4 bases, with 21 bases between them. The CDR3 is made up of 16 amino acids. Per germline, CDR1 SGHNT and CDR2 YENEEA. The CDR3 here is CASSPMYGERVYEQYF. CDR3 DNA: TGTGCCAGCAGCCCCATGTACGGGGAGAGAGTGTACGAGCAGTACTTC.

The chain employs TRBV7-9 and TRBJ2-4, with 8 bases fitting TRBD1. The CDR3 loop spans 16 amino acids. V dropped 1 base and J dropped 3; count of bases not matched to a gene: 5. Germline assignment: CDR1 SEHNR and CDR2 FQNEAQ (reference sequence). The CDR3 region is CASSLGQGLDKNIQYF. CDR3 nucleotides: TGTGCCAGCAGCTTAGGACAGGGGCTGGACAAAAACATTCAGTACTTC. Based on the CDR3 plus reference TRBV7-9 and TRBJ2-4, the full variable domain is DTGVSQNPRHKITKRGQNVTFRCDPISEHNRLYWYRQTLGQGPEFLTYFQNEAQLEKSRLLSDRFSAERPKGSFSTLEIQRTEQGDSAMYLCASSLGQGLDKNIQYFGAGTRLSVL.